This T cell receptor (beta chain) derives from a study of T-cell memory formation after mild COVID-19. Study background: TCR clusters were mostly confined to one donor each.

A remark on this clonotype: Its antigen remains unidentified.

CDR1 and CDR2 from the germline V gene are SEHNR and FQNEAQ (reference sequence). Trimming removed 5 bases from V and 0 bases from J; junction bases left unmatched: 11. The CDR3 runs to 17 residues. TCRdb re-called the 5' RACE reads through MiXCR, storing one row per CDR3 protein. The table shows hundreds of thousands of distinct CDR3 sequences, with roughly 18% occurring only once. Findings of the study overall: Proof of SARS-CoV-2 specificity was absent for the second-wave clones that crested on day 37. CD4+ bias marked clones expanding day 15 to 37, unlike balanced contracting clones. Most CD4+ clones that shrank were in CM and EM, while CD8+ ones turned up in EMRA.

The rearrangement joins TRBV7-9 to TRBJ2-7, with 9 bases lining up with TRBD2. This clonotype was obtained from a man younger than 35 who had mild COVID-19 (a few samples of this study predate the infection). Cell type and time point are not known. The sample taken for sequencing was PBMCs or a T cell subset sorted from them (not recorded which). The CDR3 sequence: CASSPGFSGGSSYEQYF. The CDR3, as DNA: TGTGCCAGCAGCCCAGGATTTAGCGGGGGTTCCTCCTACGAGCAGTACTTC.